This T cell receptor (beta chain) came from a study of blood T cell repertoires in COVID-19. Background on the study: Acute and convalescent COVID-19 samples came from the United States, Italy and Spain. The cDNA or gDNA used as material had been derived from T cells, B-cell-depleted T cells, or PBMCs.

Original methodology: Amplified reference gene primers provided the basis for estimating nucleated cell counts. Sequencing used immunoSEQ multiplex PCR; TCRdb keeps in-frame clones, though not all of them. For V, J and clone size, that table is used; D and trimming come from the DNA. Among about 150,000 clones listed, 88% were seen once. The CDR3 consists of 13 residues. Germline lookup yields CDR1 KGHSH and CDR2 LQKENI. Trimming cost V 1 base and J 3 bases, with 7 bases left between them. The TCR comes from a man in his fifties or sixties who had recovered from COVID-19. The V and J genes are TRBV18 and TRBJ2-7, with a possible D match to TRBD1 (6 bases). Input material: peripheral blood. CDR3 sequence: CASSPQDSYEQYF. The CDR3 nucleotides read TGTGCCAGCTCACCACAGGACAGCTACGAGCAGTACTTC.